The present TCR beta chain was sequenced within a study of T-cell reconstitution after alpha-beta-depleted transplantation in children. General study findings and limits: By about two months after transplant, alpha-beta T cells reportedly arose from several hundred graft clones that had expanded. High day-60 TCRbeta diversity in some patients came from surviving recipient T cells and thymic progenitors.

Many counts were recorded for this clonotype. Antigen: not known. Preparation of the TCRbeta library involved a method that used unique molecular identifiers. TCRdb ran MiXCR on the PCR reads and lists one entry per CDR3 protein. The sample lists 200,000 to 250,000 distinct CDR3 sequences; about a tenth were seen once. CDR1 is KGHSH, CDR2 LQKENI, per germline. V was trimmed by 4 bases and J by 0 bases, leaving 15 bases between them. This CDR3 has 16 residues. Material: PBMCs, obtained before TCRalphabeta/CD19-depleted stem cell transplant. The genes are TRBV18 and TRBJ1-1; D possibly corresponds to TRBD1 (6 bases). The clonotype comes from a child under three years old with acute myeloid leukemia, due to receive a stem cell transplant. The CDR3 protein is CASSRGAIIMNTEAFF. CDR3 in DNA: TGTGCCAGCTCACGGGGGGCCATTATTATGAACACTGAAGCTTTCTTT.